Each of the 3 T cell receptor beta chains below was sequenced from the same sample in a study of T cell changes during pregnancy in multiple sclerosis. Clones were sequenced by immunoSEQ multiplex PCR, and TCRdb holds only the in-frame ones, with some missing. This table holds just under 100,000 clones, about 94% found once. This sample comprised peripheral blood, obtained after pregnancy. All receptors come from a female donor with multiple sclerosis, enrolled in a pregnancy study.

This chain uses TRBV12-5 with TRBJ2-5; no definite D call. There are 13 residues in the CDR3. Trimming cost V 4 bases and J 5 bases, with 11 bases left between them. Germline assignment: CDR1 LGHNT and CDR2 FRNRAP. The CDR3 sequence is CASGSPIGETQYF. CDR3 DNA: TGTGCTAGTGGTTCACCCATTGGCGAGACCCAGTACTTC.

V gene TRBV19 combines with J gene TRBJ2-4; unclear D gene. The CDR3 sequence is 17 residues long. V was cut by 3 bases and J by 3 bases, with 18 bases left in between. Germline V lookup: CDR1 LNHDA, CDR2 SQIVND (reference sequence). In nucleotides, the CDR3 is TGTGCCAGTAGTATGGTTTGGGCGAGAAAAAGCAAAAACATTCAGTACTTC. Protein: CASSMVWARKSKNIQYF.

This chain joins TRBV9 and TRBJ2-2; D is perhaps TRBD2 (6 bases). The CDR3 covers 16 residues. V lost 6 bases and J lost 2, with 17 bases in between. Germline CDR1 reads SGDLS; CDR2 reads YYNGEE. This CDR3 reads CASTAGWTRNTGELFF. For the CDR3, the DNA is TGTGCCAGCACGGCGGGGTGGACAAGAAACACCGGGGAGCTGTTTTTT.